This entry lists 29 T cell receptor beta chains sequenced from one sample in a study of cytomegalovirus exposure and HLA in healthy donors (dated by TCRdb to between 2016 and 2019). The library was produced with the immunoSEQ multiplex PCR assay. For the multiplex PCR, a mixture combining 60 forward primers for TCR Vbeta segments and 13 reverse primers for TCR Jbeta segments was used. TCRdb's version of the immuneACCESS table is confined to in-frame rearrangements and falls short of the full clone set. An unresolved V gene accounts for under half of the shortfall where checked; the remainder is of unknown origin. Present in this sample are about 90,000 clones, approximately 90% of which were seen just once. The top ten constitute 2% to 2.5% of the sample. The sample was PBMCs. All receptors derive from a man between 18 and 29 years old in good health and CMV-seronegative.

The chain combines TRBV19 with TRBJ1-1, with 9 nucleotides matching TRBD1. The trim removed 5 bases at V and 4 bases at J, leaving 5 bases unmatched. The CDR3 is 14 amino acids. CDR1 is LNHDA, CDR2 SQIVND, per germline (reference sequence). CDR3 residues: CASSLLQGATEAFF. The CDR3 nucleotides are TGTGCCAGTAGTCTCCTACAGGGGGCCACTGAAGCTTTCTTT.

This rearrangement joins TRBV5-1 to TRBJ2-3, with 8 bases lining up with TRBD2. This CDR3 comprises 15 residues. The V and J ends lost 4 bases and 4 bases, in that order; junction bases with no gene match: 8. CDR1 and CDR2 (germline): SGHRS, YFSETQ. The CDR3 spells CASSLIGRAPDTQYF. DNA for the CDR3: TGCGCCAGCAGCCTTATCGGGAGGGCCCCAGATACGCAGTATTTT.

This chain joins TRBV29-1 and TRBJ2-7, with 12 bases matching TRBD2. Trimming cost V 7 bases and J 7 bases; bases outside gene matches: 17. This CDR3 contains 16 residues. CDR1 and CDR2 (germline): SQVTM, ANQGSEA. CDR3 nucleotides: TGCAGCGGGCGGCTGGGGCTAGCGGGAGGGCCGGGTGAGCAGTACTTC. Its translation is CSGRLGLAGGPGEQYF.

The J gene is TRBJ1-1, the V gene TRBV9, with TRBD1 matching over 10 bases. This CDR3 contains 17 residues. Germline trimming cut 3 bases from V and 5 bases from J; bases unmatched to any gene: 13. Germline V lookup: CDR1 SGDLS, CDR2 YYNGEE. CDR3 sequence (DNA): TGTGCCAGCAGCGCGGTCCCGGGACAGGGGATGGGGACTGAAGCTTTCTTT. Residues: CASSAVPGQGMGTEAFF.

CDR3 protein: CSVEFRFKSTQYF. The CDR3 bases are TGCAGCGTTGAATTCCGGTTCAAGAGTACCCAGTACTTC. The chain has TRBV29-1 and TRBJ2-5; D gene uncertain. This CDR3 contains 13 residues. CDR1 is SQVTM and CDR2 is ANQGSEA in the germline V gene. Trimming stripped 2 bases from V and 8 bases from J, with 15 bases between.

This clone was seen only once. The chain has TRBV6-5 and TRBJ1-2, with no clear D. Germline V gene data show CDR1 as MNHEY and CDR2 as SVGAGI. V was trimmed by 2 bases and J by 7 bases, leaving 5 bases between them. This CDR3 is 11 amino acids long. The CDR3 loop is CASSYGGGYTF. In nucleotides, the CDR3 is TGTGCCAGCAGTTACGGAGGTGGCTACACCTTC.

The chain uses TRBV28 and TRBJ1-5, with unresolved D. The CDR3 runs to 14 residues. Germline lookup yields CDR1 MDHEN and CDR2 SYDVKM. Trimming pared 2 bases from V and 1 base from J, leaving 6 bases between. The CDR3 DNA is TGTGCCAGCAGTTTAGGCGGGAGCAATCAGCCCCAGCATTTT. Protein: CASSLGGSNQPQHF.

The V gene is TRBV20-1, the J gene TRBJ2-1, with D hard to call. CDR1 is DFQATT and CDR2 is SNEGSKA in the germline V gene (reference sequence). This CDR3 region has 11 residues. The V and J ends lost 5 bases and 5 bases respectively, with 7 bases between them. The CDR3 DNA reads as TGCAGTGCTTCTAGGAACAATGAGCAGTTCTTC. This translates into CSASRNNEQFF.

This clone was counted once. The chain combines TRBV7-3 with TRBJ1-1; D gene ambiguous. The germline gives CDR1 SGHTA, CDR2 FQGTGA. The CDR3 is 12 residues long. V lost 5 bases to trimming and J lost 11 bases, with 15 bases between them. In DNA, the CDR3 is TGTGCCAGCAGCCCCCCAGCGGTATTGGCTTTCTTT. It specifies CASSPPAVLAFF.

V gene TRBV18 combines with J gene TRBJ1-6; D gene uncertain. There are 17 residues in the CDR3. From germline, CDR1 is KGHSH and CDR2 LQKENI. V lost 5 bases to trimming and J lost 0 bases, with 14 bases between them. The CDR3 DNA sequence: TGTGCCAGCTCATCTGAAGCGGGGAGCTCCTATAATTCACCCCTCCACTTT. Its protein product is CASSSEAGSSYNSPLHF.

The genes are TRBV7-8 and TRBJ2-3, with 7 positions matching TRBD1. Trimming removed 1 base from V and 3 bases from J; junction bases left unmatched: 1. The CDR3 runs to 14 residues. Germline V gene lookup returns CDR1 SGHVS and CDR2 FQNEAQ. The DNA for the CDR3 is TGTGCCAGCAGCTTAGAGACAGGGACAGATACGCAGTATTTT. This encodes CASSLETGTDTQYF.

This clone showed up just once. The chain couples TRBV6-5 to TRBJ1-6; D might be TRBD1 (5 bases). The CDR3 sequence is 15 residues long. Trimming cost V 8 bases and J 7 bases, with 18 bases left between them. Germline CDR1 is MNHEY and CDR2 is SVGAGI. The DNA for the CDR3 is TGTGCCAGCCGGGTTACAGGTACAGCGAATTCACCCCTCCACTTT. This encodes CASRVTGTANSPLHF.

V and J are TRBV18 and TRBJ2-1; unclear D gene. The V end was cut by 5 bases, the J end by 0 bases, with 5 bases between. Germline V gene lookup returns CDR1 KGHSH and CDR2 LQKENI. The CDR3 is 13 residues long. In DNA, the CDR3 is TGTGCCAGCTCATCGAGCTCCTACAATGAGCAGTTCTTC. Protein sequence: CASSSSSYNEQFF.

This clone came up once. V gene TRBV11-2 combines with J gene TRBJ2-5, with TRBD1 matching 7 bases. The trim removed 2 bases at V and 5 bases at J, leaving 2 bases unmatched. Germline values: CDR1 SGHAT, CDR2 FQNNGV. This CDR3 has 13 residues. The CDR3 reads CASSLTGVETQYF. In DNA, the CDR3 is TGTGCCAGCAGCTTAACAGGGGTGGAGACCCAGTACTTC.

V and J are TRBV9 and TRBJ2-7, with no clear D. This CDR3 contains 13 residues. The V gene lost 4 bases and the J gene lost 0 bases, with 8 bases spanning the gap. Germline V gene data show CDR1 as SGDLS and CDR2 as YYNGEE. In nucleotides, the CDR3 is TGTGCCAGCAGCTCAGCGAGCTCCTACGAGCAGTACTTC. Amino acids: CASSSASSYEQYF.

This chain links TRBV19 with TRBJ2-1, with TRBD2 matching 9 bases. In germline, CDR1 is LNHDA, CDR2 SQIVND (reference sequence). V was pared by 9 bases and J by 7 bases, with 13 bases of the junction left unmatched. The CDR3 loop spans 15 amino acids. The CDR3 here is CASSPAGGPGNEQFF. CDR3 bases: TGTGCCAGCTCCCCGGCGGGAGGGCCGGGTAATGAGCAGTTCTTC.

V gene TRBV28 combines with J gene TRBJ2-7, with D tentatively TRBD1 (5 bases). V was cut by 1 base and J by 3 bases, with 10 bases left in between. Per germline, CDR1 MDHEN and CDR2 SYDVKM. This CDR3 is 14 amino acids long. CDR3 in DNA: TGTGCCAGCAGTTTATTTGTAGGGGTCTACGAGCAGTACTTC. Protein sequence: CASSLFVGVYEQYF.

This sequence joins TRBV4-1 and TRBJ2-7; possible D gene TRBD2, 6 bases. V lost 0 bases and J 0 bases, leaving 18 bases between the germline ends. This CDR3 region has 18 residues. Per the germline V gene, CDR1 is MGHRA and CDR2 is YSYEKL. CDR3 coding DNA: TGCGCCAGCAGCCAAGACACCGGACTACGGCCCATCTCCTACGAGCAGTACTTC. This encodes CASSQDTGLRPISYEQYF.

The chain has TRBV19 and TRBJ2-7; 7 nucleotides line up with TRBD2. The V gene's germline CDR1 is LNHDA and CDR2 SQIVND (reference sequence). The CDR3 has 15 amino acids. The J segment lost 1 base and the V segment lost 0 bases, leaving 3 bases of the junction unmatched. CDR3 sequence (DNA): TGTGCCAGTAGTATAGAGCGGGAGCCTTCCTACGAGCAGTACTTC. Protein sequence: CASSIEREPSYEQYF.

The chain combines TRBV5-4 with TRBJ1-6; a possible D gene is TRBD1 (5 bases). The ends were cut back, 4 bases at V and 7 bases at J, with 18 bases in the middle. Germline V gene data show CDR1 as SGHNT and CDR2 as YYREEE (reference sequence). The CDR3 loop spans 16 amino acids. The CDR3, as DNA: TGTGCCAGCAGCACGACCCACAGGATAGGAAATTCACCCCTCCACTTT. It codes for CASSTTHRIGNSPLHF.

The chain couples TRBV15 to TRBJ1-1; D ambiguous. The CDR3 is 14 amino acids. V was shortened by 0 bases and J by 7 bases, with 12 bases between the two germline ends. CDR1 is LNHNV, CDR2 YYDKDF, per germline (reference sequence). The CDR3 sequence is CATSRDSFIDEAFF. DNA for the CDR3: TGTGCCACCAGCAGAGATTCTTTTATAGATGAAGCTTTCTTT.

The genes are TRBV25-1 and TRBJ1-1; TRBD1 matches at 9 bases. Germline values: CDR1 MGHDK, CDR2 SYGVNS. This CDR3 contains 13 residues. Losses at the gene ends were 11 bases for V and 11 bases for J; bases not matched to a gene: 15. The CDR3 DNA is TGTGCCGCTGCTTCGACAGGGGGGCTTAGGGCTTTCTTT. This gives the protein CAAASTGGLRAFF.

The chain joins TRBV7-9 to TRBJ1-6, with 7 bases fitting TRBD1. V gave up 6 bases and J gave up 7 bases; unmatched junction bases: 3. The CDR3 is made up of 13 amino acids. From germline, CDR1 is SEHNR and CDR2 FQNEAQ (reference sequence). CDR3 in amino acids: CASSKGANSPLHF. In DNA form, the CDR3 reads TGTGCCAGCAGTAAGGGGGCGAATTCACCCCTCCACTTT.

The chain joins TRBV6-1 to TRBJ2-7; 7 bases are a match to TRBD2. The V gene end was trimmed by 2 bases and the J gene end by 0 bases; junction bases not matched to a gene: 7. CDR1 and CDR2 (germline): MNHNS, SASEGT. The CDR3 has 16 residues. CDR3 protein: CASSELSSGISYEQYF. Here the CDR3 DNA reads TGTGCCAGCAGTGAACTGTCTAGCGGAATCTCCTACGAGCAGTACTTC.

This clone has more than one count but fewer than ten. The chain has TRBV28 and TRBJ1-6, with 7 bases fitting TRBD1. The germline V gene has CDR1 MDHEN and CDR2 SYDVKM. Germline trimming cut 6 bases from V and 8 bases from J; bases unmatched to any gene: 10. The CDR3 contains 15 residues. CDR3 region: CASSPQQGQYSPLHF. The CDR3 DNA reads as TGTGCCAGCAGCCCACAACAGGGACAGTATTCACCCCTCCACTTT. Full variable domain (rest looked up from reference TRBV28 and TRBJ1-6): DVKVTQSSRYLVKRTGEKVFLECVQDMDHENMFWYRQDPGLGLRLIYFSYDVKMKEKGDIPEGYSVSREKKERFSLILESASTNQTSMYLCASSPQQGQYSPLHFGNGTRLTVT.

This rearrangement joins TRBV28 to TRBJ2-4; D possibly corresponds to TRBD1 (7 bases). The CDR3 consists of 16 residues. Per germline, CDR1 MDHEN and CDR2 SYDVKM. Trimming shortened V by 5 bases and J by 0 bases, and 14 bases separated the two germline ends. CDR3 loop: CASSPHRGLAKNIQYF. DNA of the CDR3: TGTGCCAGCAGTCCCCACAGGGGACTAGCCAAAAACATTCAGTACTTC.

The CDR3 is CASSQVGVSGNTIYF. Here the CDR3 DNA reads TGCGCCAGCAGCCAAGTAGGGGTATCTGGAAACACCATATATTTT. The V and J genes are TRBV4-1 and TRBJ1-3, with D perhaps TRBD1 (5 bases). In germline, CDR1 is MGHRA, CDR2 YSYEKL. This CDR3 spans 15 amino acids. V was shortened by 1 base and J by 1 base, with 8 bases between the two germline ends.

This chain uses TRBV9 with TRBJ1-5; no definite D call. The germline gives CDR1 SGDLS, CDR2 YYNGEE. The V end was cut by 0 bases, the J end by 5 bases, with 9 bases between. The CDR3 is made up of 14 amino acids. The CDR3 protein is CASSVAGGHQPQHF. In DNA, the CDR3 is TGTGCCAGCAGCGTAGCTGGAGGTCATCAGCCCCAGCATTTT.

The chain couples TRBV14 to TRBJ1-1; TRBD1 aligns across 7 bases. With 2 bases clipped from V and 4 bases from J, the junction kept 4 bases outside the gene matches. CDR1 and CDR2 from the germline V gene are SGHDN and FVKESK. This CDR3 spans 14 amino acids. The CDR3 bases are TGTGCCAGCAGCCAAAAGGGACAGTCCACTGAAGCTTTCTTT. Translated, it gives CASSQKGQSTEAFF.